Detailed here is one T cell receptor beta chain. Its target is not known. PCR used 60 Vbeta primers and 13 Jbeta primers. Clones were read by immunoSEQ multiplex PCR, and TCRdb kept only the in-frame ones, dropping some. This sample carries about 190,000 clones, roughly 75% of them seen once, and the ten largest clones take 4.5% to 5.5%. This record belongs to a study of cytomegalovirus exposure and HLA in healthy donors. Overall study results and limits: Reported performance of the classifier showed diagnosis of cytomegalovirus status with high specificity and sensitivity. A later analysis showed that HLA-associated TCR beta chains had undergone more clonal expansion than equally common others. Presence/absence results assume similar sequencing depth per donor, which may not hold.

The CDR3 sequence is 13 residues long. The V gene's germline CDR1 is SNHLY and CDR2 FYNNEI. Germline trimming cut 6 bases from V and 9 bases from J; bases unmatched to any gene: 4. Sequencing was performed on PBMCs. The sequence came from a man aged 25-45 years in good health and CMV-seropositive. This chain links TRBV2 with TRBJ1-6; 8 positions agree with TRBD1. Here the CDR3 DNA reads TGTGCCAGCAGGGGACAGGCTCTTTCACCCCTCCACTTT. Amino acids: CASRGQALSPLHF.